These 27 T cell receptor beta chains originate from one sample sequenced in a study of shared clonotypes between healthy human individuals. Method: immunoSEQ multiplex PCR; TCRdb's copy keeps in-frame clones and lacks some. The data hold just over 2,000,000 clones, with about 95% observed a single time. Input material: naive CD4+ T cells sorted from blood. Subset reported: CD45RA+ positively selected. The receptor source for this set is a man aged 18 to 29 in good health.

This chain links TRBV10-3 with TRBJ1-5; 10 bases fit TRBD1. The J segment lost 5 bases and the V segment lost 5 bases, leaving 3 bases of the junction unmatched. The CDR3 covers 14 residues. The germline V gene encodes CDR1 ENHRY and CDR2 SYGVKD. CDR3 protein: CAISPGQGHQPQHF. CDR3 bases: TGTGCCATCAGTCCGGGACAGGGGCATCAGCCCCAGCATTTT.

The DNA of the CDR3 is TGCGCCAGCAGCTTGGAGGGTTCGGGACAGCCCCAGCATTTT. This encodes CASSLEGSGQPQHF. The chain carries TRBV5-1 and TRBJ1-5; no firm D call. V dropped 0 bases and J dropped 7 bases, with 11 bases sitting between them. The CDR3 covers 14 residues. Germline V CDR1 and CDR2: SGHRS, YFSETQ.

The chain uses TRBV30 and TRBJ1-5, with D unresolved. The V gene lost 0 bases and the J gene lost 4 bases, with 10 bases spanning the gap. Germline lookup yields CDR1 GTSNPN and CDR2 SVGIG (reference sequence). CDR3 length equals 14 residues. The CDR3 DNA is TGTGCCTGGAGTGTACCGGGTAGGAATCAGCCCCAGCATTTT. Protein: CAWSVPGRNQPQHF.

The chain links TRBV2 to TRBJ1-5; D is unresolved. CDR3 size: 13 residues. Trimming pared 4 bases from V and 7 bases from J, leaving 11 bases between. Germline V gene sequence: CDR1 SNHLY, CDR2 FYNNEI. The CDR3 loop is CASSVGMAQPQHF. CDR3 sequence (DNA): TGTGCCAGCAGTGTGGGGATGGCACAGCCCCAGCATTTT.

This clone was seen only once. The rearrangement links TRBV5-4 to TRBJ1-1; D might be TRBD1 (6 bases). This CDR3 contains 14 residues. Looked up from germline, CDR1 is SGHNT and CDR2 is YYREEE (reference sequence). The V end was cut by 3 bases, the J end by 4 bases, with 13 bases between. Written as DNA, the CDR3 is TGTGCCAGCAGCTACCAGGGGAGGGGCACTGAAGCTTTCTTT. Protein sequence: CASSYQGRGTEAFF.

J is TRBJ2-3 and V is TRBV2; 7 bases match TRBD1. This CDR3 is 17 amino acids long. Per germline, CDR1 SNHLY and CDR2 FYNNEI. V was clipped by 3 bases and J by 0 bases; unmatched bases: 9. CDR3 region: CASSDIRTGLSTDTQYF. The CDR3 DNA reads TGTGCCAGCAGTGACATTCGGACAGGCCTAAGCACAGATACGCAGTATTTT.

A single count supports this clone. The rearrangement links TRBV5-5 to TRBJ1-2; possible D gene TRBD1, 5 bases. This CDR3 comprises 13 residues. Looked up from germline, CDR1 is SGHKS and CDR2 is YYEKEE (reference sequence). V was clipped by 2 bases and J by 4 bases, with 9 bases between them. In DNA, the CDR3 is TGTGCCAGCAGCTTTGACGGGACCTATGGCTACACCTTC. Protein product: CASSFDGTYGYTF.

In DNA, the CDR3 is TGCGCCAGCAGCAACACGGGCGCAAACACTGAAGCTTTCTTT. Amino acid sequence: CASSNTGANTEAFF. V gene TRBV5-1 combines with J gene TRBJ1-1; D not resolved. The CDR3 loop spans 14 amino acids. Between the trimmed V and J ends, which lost 4 bases and 2 bases, there was a span of 12 bases. CDR1 is SGHRS, CDR2 YFSETQ, per germline.

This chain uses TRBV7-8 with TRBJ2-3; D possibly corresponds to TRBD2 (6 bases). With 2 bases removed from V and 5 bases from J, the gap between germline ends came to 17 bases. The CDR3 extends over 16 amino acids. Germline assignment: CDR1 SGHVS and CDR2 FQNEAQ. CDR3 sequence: CASSLIGPEAGDTQYF. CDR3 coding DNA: TGTGCCAGCAGCTTAATTGGTCCGGAAGCGGGAGATACGCAGTATTTT.

The CDR3 spells CAWSVMQATGELFF. CDR3 coding DNA: TGTGCCTGGAGTGTAATGCAGGCTACCGGGGAGCTGTTTTTT. The chain has TRBV30 and TRBJ2-2; D gene unclear. The CDR3 sequence is 14 residues long. Trimming took 0 bases from V and 5 from J, leaving 10 bases between them. Germline V gene data show CDR1 as GTSNPN and CDR2 as SVGIG (reference sequence).

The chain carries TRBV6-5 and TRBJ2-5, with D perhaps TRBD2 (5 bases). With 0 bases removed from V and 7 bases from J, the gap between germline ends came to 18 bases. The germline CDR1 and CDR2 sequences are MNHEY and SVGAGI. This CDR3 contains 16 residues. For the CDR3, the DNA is TGTGCCAGCAGTTACTCGAAAGACGGGTTGGGAGTGACCCAGTACTTC. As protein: CASSYSKDGLGVTQYF.

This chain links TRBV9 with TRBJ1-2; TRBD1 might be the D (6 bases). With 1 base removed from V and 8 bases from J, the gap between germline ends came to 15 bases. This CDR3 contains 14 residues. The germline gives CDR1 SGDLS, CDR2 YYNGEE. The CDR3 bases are TGTGCCAGCAGCGTAACAGGGAGTGCCGTGGGCTACACCTTC. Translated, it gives CASSVTGSAVGYTF.

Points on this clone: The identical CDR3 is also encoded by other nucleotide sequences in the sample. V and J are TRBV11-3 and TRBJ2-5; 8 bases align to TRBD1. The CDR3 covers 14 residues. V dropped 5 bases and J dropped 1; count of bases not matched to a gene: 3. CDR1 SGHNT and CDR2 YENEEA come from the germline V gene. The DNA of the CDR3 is TGTGCCAGCAGCCCAGGGGGCAGCCAAGAGACCCAGTACTTC. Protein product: CASSPGGSQETQYF.

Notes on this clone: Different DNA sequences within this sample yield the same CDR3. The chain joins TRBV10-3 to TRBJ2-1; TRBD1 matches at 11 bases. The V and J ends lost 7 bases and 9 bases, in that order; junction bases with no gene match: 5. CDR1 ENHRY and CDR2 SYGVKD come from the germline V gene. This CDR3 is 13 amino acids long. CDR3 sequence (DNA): TGTGCCATCACCGGGACAGGGGGTGGTGAGCAGTTCTTC. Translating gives CAITGTGGGEQFF.

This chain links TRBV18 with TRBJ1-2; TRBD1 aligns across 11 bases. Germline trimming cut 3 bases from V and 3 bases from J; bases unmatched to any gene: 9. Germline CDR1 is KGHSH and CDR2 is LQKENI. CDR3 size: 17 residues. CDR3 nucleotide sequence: TGTGCCAGCTCACCGAGGACAGGGGGCGCAGAGGACTATGGCTACACCTTC. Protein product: CASSPRTGGAEDYGYTF.

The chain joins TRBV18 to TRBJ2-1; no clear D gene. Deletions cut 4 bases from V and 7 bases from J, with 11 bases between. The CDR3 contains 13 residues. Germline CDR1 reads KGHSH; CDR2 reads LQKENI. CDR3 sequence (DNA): TGTGCCAGCTCACAAGGACGGATGAATGAGCAGTTCTTC. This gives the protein CASSQGRMNEQFF.

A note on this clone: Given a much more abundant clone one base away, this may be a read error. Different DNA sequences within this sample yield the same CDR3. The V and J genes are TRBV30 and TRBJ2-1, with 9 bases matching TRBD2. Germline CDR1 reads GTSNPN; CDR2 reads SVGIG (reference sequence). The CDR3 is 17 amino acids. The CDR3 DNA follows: TGTGCCTGGAGTGCTGGCGGGGGGGCCCTTATCTACAATGAACAGTTCTTC. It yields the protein CAWSAGGGALIYNEQFF.

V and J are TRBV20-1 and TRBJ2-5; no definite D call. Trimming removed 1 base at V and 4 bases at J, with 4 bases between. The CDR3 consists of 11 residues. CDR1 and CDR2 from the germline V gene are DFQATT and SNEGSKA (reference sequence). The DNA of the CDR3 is TGCAGTGCTAGAGTTCCAGAGACCCAGTACTTC. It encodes CSARVPETQYF.

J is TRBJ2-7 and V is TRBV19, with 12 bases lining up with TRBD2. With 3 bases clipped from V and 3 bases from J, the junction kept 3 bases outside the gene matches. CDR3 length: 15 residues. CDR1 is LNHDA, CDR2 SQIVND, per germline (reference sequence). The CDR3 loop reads CASSIRLAGVYEQYF. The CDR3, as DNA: TGTGCCAGTAGTATCCGACTAGCGGGAGTCTACGAGCAGTACTTC.

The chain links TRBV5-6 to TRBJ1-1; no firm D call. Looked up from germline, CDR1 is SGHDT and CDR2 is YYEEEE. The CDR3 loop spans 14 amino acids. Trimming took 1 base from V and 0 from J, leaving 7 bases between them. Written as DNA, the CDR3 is TGTGCCAGCAGCTTGCCGGGCGTGAACACTGAAGCTTTCTTT. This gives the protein CASSLPGVNTEAFF.

The CDR3 spells CASSPHARTNTEAFF. As DNA, the CDR3 is TGTGCCAGCAGCCCCCACGCACGGACGAACACTGAAGCTTTCTTT. This rearrangement joins TRBV5-5 to TRBJ1-1; D is uncertain. The V gene's germline CDR1 is SGHKS and CDR2 YYEKEE (reference sequence). V was pared by 4 bases and J by 1 base, with 14 bases between. CDR3 length equals 15 residues. The full variable domain, its missing parts supplied by reference TRBV5-5 and TRBJ1-1, is DAGVTQSPTHLIKTRGQQVTLRCSPISGHKSVSWYQQVLGQGPQFIFQYYEKEERGRGNFPDRFSARQFPNYSSELNVNALLLGDSALYLCASSPHARTNTEAFFGQGTRLTVV.

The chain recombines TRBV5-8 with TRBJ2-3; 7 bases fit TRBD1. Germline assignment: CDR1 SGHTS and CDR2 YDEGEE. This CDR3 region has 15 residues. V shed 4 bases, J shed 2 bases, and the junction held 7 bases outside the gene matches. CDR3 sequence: CASSEGQPDTDTQYF. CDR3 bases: TGTGCCAGCAGCGAGGGACAGCCCGACACAGATACGCAGTATTTT. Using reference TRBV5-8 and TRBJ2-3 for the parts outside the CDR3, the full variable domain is EAGVTQSPTHLIKTRGQQATLRCSPISGHTSVYWYQQALGLGLQFLLWYDEGEERNRGNFPPRFSGRQFPNYSSELNVNALELEDSALYLCASSEGQPDTDTQYFGPGTRLTVL.

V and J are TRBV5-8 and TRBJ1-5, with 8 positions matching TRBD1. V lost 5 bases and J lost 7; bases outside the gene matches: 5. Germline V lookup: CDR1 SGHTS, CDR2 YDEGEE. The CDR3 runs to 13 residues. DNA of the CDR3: TGTGCCAGCAGAAACAGGGGGGGACAGCCCCAGCATTTT. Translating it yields CASRNRGGQPQHF.

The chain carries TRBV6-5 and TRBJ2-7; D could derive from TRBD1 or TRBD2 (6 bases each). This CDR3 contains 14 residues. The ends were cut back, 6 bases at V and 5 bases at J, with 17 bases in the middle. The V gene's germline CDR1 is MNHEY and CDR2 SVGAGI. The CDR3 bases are TGTGCCAGCAGCTTAGGGGGGAAGCGGAACGAGCAGTACTTC. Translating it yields CASSLGGKRNEQYF.

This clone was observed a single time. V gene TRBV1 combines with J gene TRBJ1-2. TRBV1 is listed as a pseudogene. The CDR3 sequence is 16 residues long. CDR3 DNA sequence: TGCACCAGCAGCCAAGGGGGGGGAGGCGAAAACTATGGCTACACCTTC. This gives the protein CTSSQGGGGENYGYTF.

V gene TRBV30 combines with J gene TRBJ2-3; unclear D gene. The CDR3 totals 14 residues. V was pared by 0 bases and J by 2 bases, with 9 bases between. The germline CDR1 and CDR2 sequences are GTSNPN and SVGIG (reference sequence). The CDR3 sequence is CAWSVLDPTDTQYF. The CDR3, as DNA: TGTGCCTGGAGTGTACTTGACCCCACAGATACGCAGTATTTT.

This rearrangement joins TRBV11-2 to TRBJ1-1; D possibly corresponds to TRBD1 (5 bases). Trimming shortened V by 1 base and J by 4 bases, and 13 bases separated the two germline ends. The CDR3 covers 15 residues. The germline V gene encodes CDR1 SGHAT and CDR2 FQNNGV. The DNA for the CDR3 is TGTGCCAGCAGCTTAGTGAGACAGCAGACCACTGAAGCTTTCTTT. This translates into CASSLVRQQTTEAFF.